This T cell receptor (beta chain) was observed in a study of beta chain features in type 1 diabetes. Study-level background: Healthy donors and patients had similar age, gender and cell yields.

This clone was detected only once. Expressed TCRB transcripts were sequenced after all isolated RNA was converted to cDNA. Measured with immunoSEQ multiplex PCR; TCRdb has only the in-frame clones, and not every one. The sample records 110,000 or so clones, less than 40% being singletons. This receptor was obtained from a woman in her late teens or twenties in good health. The sample was stem cell memory CD4+ T cells from blood.

DNA of the CDR3: TGTGCCAGCAGCTTAAATTCTCTCTACTCCTACAATGAGCAGTTCTTC. Translated: CASSLNSLYSYNEQFF. The chain is built from TRBV7-3 and TRBJ2-1; D gene unclear. From germline, CDR1 is SGHTA and CDR2 FQGTGA. The CDR3 spans 16 residues. Trimming removed 1 base at V and 0 bases at J, with 10 bases between. The whole variable domain, remainder taken from reference TRBV7-3 and TRBJ2-1, is GAGVSQTPSNKVTEKGKYVELRCDPISGHTALYWYRQSLGQGPEFLIYFQGTGAADDSGLPNDRFFAVRPEGSVSTLKIQRTERGDSAVYLCASSLNSLYSYNEQFFGPGTRLTVL.